The TCR beta chain described here comes from a study of blood T cells in healthy people across ages. The study's findings and limits: Older age went with lower TCR beta diversity per million T cells, in a roughly linear way.

Details on this clonotype: The target antigen is unknown.

The study recruited healthy Caucasian donors from Russia who were aged roughly 6 to 100. Each sample had at least 6 million PBMCs isolated. V gave up 6 bases and J gave up 4 bases, with 10 bases separating them. The length of the CDR3 is 13 residues. A second roughly 6 to 12 cycle PCR used barcoded and J-beta primers. The authors tagged each cDNA molecule using a template-switch adaptor with 12 random nucleotides. TCRdb passed the 5' RACE reads through MiXCR, listing each CDR3 protein once. The sample lists about 570,000 distinct CDR3 sequences, 25% to 30% occurring once. What was sequenced was blood. J is TRBJ2-1 and V is TRBV12-3 or TRBV12-4; no firm D call. This TCR derives from a woman in her seventies in good health. CDR3 bases: TGTGCCAGCAGCACCCCCTCGTACAATGAGCAGTTCTTC. Translating it yields CASSTPSYNEQFF.